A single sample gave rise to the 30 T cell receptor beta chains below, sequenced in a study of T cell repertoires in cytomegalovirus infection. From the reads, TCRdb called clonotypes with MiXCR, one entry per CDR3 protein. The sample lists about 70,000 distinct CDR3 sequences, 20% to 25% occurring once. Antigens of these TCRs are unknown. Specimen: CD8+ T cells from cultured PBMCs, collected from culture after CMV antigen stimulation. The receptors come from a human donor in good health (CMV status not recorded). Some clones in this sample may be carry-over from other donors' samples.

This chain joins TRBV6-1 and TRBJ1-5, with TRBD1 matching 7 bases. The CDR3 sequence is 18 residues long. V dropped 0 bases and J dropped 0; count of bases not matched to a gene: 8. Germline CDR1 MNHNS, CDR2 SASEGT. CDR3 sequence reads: CASSEAPAGGVSNQPQHF. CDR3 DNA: TGTGCCAGCAGTGAAGCCCCAGCAGGGGGGGTTAGCAATCAGCCCCAGCATTTT.

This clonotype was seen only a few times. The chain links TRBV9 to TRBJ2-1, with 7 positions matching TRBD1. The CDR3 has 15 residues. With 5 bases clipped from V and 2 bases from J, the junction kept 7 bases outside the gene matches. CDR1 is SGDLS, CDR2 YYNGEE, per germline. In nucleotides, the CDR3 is TGTGCCAGCAGTCCAGAAGGGACAGCCTACAATGAGCAGTTCTTC. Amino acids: CASSPEGTAYNEQFF.

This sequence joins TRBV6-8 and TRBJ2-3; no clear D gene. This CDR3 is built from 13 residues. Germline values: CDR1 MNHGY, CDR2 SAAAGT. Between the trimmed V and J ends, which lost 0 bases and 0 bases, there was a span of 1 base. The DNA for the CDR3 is TGTGCCAGCAGTTACTCAAGCACAGATACGCAGTATTTT. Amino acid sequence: CASSYSSTDTQYF.

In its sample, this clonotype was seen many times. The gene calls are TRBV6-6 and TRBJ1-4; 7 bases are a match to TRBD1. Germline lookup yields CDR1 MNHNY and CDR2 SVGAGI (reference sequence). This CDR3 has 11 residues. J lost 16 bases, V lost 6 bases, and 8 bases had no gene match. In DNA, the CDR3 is TGTGCCAGCAGGGACCGACAGGGTTCGTTTTTT. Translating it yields CASRDRQGSFF.

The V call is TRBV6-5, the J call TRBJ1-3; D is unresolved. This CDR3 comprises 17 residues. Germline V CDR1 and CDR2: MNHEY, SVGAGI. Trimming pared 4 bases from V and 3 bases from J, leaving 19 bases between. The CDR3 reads CASSSLLGRKFGNTIYF. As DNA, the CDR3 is TGTGCCAGCAGTTCCCTCTTGGGGAGGAAATTTGGAAACACCATATATTTT.

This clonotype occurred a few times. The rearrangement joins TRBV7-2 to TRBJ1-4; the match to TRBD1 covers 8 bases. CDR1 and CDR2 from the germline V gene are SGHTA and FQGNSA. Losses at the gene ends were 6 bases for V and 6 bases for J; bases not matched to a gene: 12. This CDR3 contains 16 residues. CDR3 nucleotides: TGTGCCAGCAGTTTAAACCTCAGGGGGCGAGATGAAAAACTGTTTTTT. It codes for CASSLNLRGRDEKLFF.

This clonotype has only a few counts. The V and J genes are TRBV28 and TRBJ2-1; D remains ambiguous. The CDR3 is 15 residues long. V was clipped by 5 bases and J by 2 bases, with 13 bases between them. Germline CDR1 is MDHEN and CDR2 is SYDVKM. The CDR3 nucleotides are TGTGCCAGCAGTACTGACTCTATTGCCTACAATGAGCAGTTCTTC. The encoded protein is CASSTDSIAYNEQFF.

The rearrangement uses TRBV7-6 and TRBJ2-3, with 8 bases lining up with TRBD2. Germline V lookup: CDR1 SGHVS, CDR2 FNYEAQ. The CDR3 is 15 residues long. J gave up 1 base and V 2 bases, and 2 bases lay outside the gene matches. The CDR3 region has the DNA TGTGCCAGCAGCTTAATTAGCGGGGGCACAGATACGCAGTATTTT. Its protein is CASSLISGGTDTQYF.

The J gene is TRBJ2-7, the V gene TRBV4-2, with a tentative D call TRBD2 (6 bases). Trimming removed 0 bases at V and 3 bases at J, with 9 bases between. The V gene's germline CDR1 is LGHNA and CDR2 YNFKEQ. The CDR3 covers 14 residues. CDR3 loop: CASSQDYGSYEQYF. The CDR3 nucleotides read TGTGCCAGCAGCCAAGATTACGGGAGCTACGAGCAGTACTTC.

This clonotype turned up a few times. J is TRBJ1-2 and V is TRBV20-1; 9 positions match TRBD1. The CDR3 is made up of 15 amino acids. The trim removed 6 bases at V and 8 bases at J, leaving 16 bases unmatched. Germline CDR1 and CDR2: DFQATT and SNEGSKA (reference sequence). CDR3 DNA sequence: TGCAGTGCCCATTCGCGGACAGGGGCGCTCAAGGGCTACACCTTC. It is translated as CSAHSRTGALKGYTF.

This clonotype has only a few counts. The CDR3 is CASSQEGLGGHEQYF. For the CDR3, the DNA is TGCGCCAGCAGCCAAGAAGGACTCGGGGGCCACGAGCAGTACTTC. The V gene is TRBV4-3, the J gene TRBJ2-7, with D perhaps TRBD1 or TRBD2 (6 bases each). V gave up 0 bases and J gave up 5 bases, with 14 bases separating them. This CDR3 region has 15 residues. CDR1 and CDR2 from the germline V gene are LGHNA and YSLEER.

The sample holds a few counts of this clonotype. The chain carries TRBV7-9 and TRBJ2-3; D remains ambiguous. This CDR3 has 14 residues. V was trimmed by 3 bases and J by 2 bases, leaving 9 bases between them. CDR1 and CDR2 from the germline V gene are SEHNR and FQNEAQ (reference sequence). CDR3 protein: CASSFGGITDTQYF. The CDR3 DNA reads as TGTGCCAGCAGCTTCGGCGGAATCACAGATACGCAGTATTTT.

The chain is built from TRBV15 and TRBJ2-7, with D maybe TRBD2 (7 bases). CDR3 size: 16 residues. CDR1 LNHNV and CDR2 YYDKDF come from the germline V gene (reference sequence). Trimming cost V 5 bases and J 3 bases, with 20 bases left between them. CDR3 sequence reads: CATSSSAGARSYEQYF. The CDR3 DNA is TGTGCCACCAGCTCATCCGCGGGGGCGAGAAGCTACGAGCAGTACTTC.

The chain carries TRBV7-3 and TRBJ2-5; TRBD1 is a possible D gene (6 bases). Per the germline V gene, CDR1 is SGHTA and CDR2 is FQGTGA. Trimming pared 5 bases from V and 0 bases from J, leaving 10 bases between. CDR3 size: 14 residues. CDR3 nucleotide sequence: TGTGCCAGCAGCACAGGGATTAACCAAGAGACCCAGTACTTC. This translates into CASSTGINQETQYF. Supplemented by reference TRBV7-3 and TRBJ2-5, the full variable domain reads GAGVSQTPSNKVTEKGKYVELRCDPISGHTALYWYRQSLGQGPEFLIYFQGTGAADDSGLPNDRFFAVRPEGSVSTLKIQRTERGDSAVYLCASSTGINQETQYFGPGTRLLVL.

CDR3 sequence reads: CASSPRGGDSYNEQFF. DNA for the CDR3: TGTGCCAGCAGCCCGCGCGGCGGGGATTCCTACAATGAGCAGTTCTTC. The gene calls are TRBV9 and TRBJ2-1; D perhaps matches TRBD2 (6 bases). The CDR3 is 16 amino acids. From germline, CDR1 is SGDLS and CDR2 YYNGEE. Trimming pared 4 bases from V and 1 base from J, leaving 15 bases between.

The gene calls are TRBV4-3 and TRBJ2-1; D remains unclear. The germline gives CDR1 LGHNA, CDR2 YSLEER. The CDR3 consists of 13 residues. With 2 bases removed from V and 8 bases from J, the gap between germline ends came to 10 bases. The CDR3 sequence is CASSQPLGHEQFF. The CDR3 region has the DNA TGCGCCAGCAGCCAACCCCTCGGTCATGAGCAGTTCTTC.

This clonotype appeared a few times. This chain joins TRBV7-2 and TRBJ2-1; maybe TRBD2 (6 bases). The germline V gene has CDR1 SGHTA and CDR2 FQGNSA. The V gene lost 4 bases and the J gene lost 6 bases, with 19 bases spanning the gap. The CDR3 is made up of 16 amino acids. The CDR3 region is CASSSRAGPVFNEQFF. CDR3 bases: TGTGCCAGCAGCTCTAGGGCGGGGCCCGTTTTCAATGAGCAGTTCTTC. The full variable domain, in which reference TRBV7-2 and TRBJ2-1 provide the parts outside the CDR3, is GAGVSQSPSNKVTEKGKDVELRCDPISGHTALYWYRQSLGQGLEFLIYFQGNSAPDKSGLPSDRFSAERTGGSVSTLTIQRTQQEDSAVYLCASSSRAGPVFNEQFFGPGTRLTVL.

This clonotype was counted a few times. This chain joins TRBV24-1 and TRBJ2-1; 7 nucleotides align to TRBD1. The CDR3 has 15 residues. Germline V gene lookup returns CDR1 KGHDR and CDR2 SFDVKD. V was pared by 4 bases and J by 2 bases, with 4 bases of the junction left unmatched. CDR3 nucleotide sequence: TGTGCCACCAGTGACCGGACAGGTACCTACAATGAGCAGTTCTTC. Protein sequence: CATSDRTGTYNEQFF.

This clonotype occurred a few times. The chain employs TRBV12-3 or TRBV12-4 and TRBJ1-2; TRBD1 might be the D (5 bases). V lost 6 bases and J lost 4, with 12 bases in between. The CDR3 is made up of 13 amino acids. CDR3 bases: TGTGCCAGCAGCCCGGGGGGGATCTATGGCTACACCTTC. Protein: CASSPGGIYGYTF.

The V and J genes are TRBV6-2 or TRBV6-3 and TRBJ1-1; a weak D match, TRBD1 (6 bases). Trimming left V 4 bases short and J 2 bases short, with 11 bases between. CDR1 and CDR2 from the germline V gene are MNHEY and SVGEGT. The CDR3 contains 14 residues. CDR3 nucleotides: TGTGCCAGCAGTTGGACAGCAAGCAACACTGAAGCTTTCTTT. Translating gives CASSWTASNTEAFF.

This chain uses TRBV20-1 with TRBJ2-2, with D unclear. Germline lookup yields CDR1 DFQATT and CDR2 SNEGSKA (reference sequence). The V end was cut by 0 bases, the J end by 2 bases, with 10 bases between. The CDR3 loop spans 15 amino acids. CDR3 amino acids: CSARDPGSNTGELFF. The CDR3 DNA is TGCAGTGCTAGAGATCCCGGCAGTAACACCGGGGAGCTGTTTTTT.

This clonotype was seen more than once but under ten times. CDR3 loop: CASSPGKISGNYTF. CDR3 nucleotides: TGTGCCAGCAGCCCGGGGAAAATCAGCGGGAACTACACCTTC. This chain uses TRBV7-2 with TRBJ1-2; the D is unclear. This CDR3 region has 14 residues. The germline V and J ends were trimmed by 5 bases and 10 bases, with 20 bases remaining between them. In germline, CDR1 is SGHTA, CDR2 FQGNSA.

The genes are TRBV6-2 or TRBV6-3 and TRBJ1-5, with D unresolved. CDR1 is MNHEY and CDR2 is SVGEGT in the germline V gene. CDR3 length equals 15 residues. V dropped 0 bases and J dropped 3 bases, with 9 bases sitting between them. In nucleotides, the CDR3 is TGTGCCAGCAGTTACTCGCGGGCGGTCAATCAGCCCCAGCATTTT. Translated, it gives CASSYSRAVNQPQHF.

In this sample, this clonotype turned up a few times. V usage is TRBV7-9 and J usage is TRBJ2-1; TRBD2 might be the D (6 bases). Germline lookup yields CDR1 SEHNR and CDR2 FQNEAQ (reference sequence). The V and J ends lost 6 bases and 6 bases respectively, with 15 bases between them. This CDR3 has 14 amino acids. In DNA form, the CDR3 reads TGTGCCAGCAGGGCCCAACAGGAGGGCAATGAGCAGTTCTTC. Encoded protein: CASRAQQEGNEQFF.

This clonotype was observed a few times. The CDR3 DNA follows: TGTGCCAGCAGCTTACCTATGGAGGGGGCAAGGACTGGAAACACCATATATTTT. It yields the protein CASSLPMEGARTGNTIYF. The chain is built from TRBV7-6 and TRBJ1-3; 7 nucleotides line up with TRBD1. V was pared by 2 bases and J by 2 bases, with 12 bases of the junction left unmatched. CDR1 is SGHVS and CDR2 is FNYEAQ in the germline V gene. The CDR3 has 18 amino acids.

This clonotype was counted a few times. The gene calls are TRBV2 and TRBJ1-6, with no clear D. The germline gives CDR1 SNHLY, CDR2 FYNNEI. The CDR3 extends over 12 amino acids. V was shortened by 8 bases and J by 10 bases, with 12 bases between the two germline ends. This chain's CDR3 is CASLGGRSPLHF. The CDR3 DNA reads TGTGCCAGCTTGGGTGGCCGGTCACCCCTCCACTTT.

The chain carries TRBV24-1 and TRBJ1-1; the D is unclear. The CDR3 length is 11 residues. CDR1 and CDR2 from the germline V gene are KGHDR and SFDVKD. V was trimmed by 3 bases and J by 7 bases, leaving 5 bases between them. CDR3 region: CATSDAIEAFF. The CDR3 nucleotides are TGTGCCACCAGTGATGCGATTGAAGCTTTCTTT.

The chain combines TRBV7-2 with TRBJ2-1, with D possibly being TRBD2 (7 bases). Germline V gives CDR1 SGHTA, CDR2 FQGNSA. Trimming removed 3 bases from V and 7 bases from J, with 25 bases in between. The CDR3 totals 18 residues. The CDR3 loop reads CASSLTGGLAIFKNEQFF. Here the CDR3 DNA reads TGTGCCAGCAGCTTGACCGGGGGGCTAGCGATATTTAAGAATGAGCAGTTCTTC.

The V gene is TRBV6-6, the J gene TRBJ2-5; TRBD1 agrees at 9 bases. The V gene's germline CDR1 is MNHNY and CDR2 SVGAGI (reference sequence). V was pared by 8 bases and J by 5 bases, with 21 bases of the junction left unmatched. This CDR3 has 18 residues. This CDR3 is CASREAGTGWPLRETQYF. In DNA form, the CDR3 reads TGTGCCAGCCGCGAGGCCGGGACAGGGTGGCCCCTAAGGGAGACCCAGTACTTC.

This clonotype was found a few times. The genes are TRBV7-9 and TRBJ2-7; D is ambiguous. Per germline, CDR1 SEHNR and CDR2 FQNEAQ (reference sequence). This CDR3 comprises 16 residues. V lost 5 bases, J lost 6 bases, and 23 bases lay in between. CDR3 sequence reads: CASSHQAPGRAREQYF. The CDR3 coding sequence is TGTGCCAGCAGCCATCAGGCCCCTGGACGGGCCCGCGAGCAGTACTTC.